Here is one TCR beta chain with its context. Its antigen remains unknown. Libraries were prepared by immunoSEQ multiplex PCR; TCRdb keeps only in-frame clonotypes and omits some of them. The sample holds about 120,000 clones, about 89% seen once. This sample is part of a study of T cell responses to AZD1222 COVID-19 vaccine. Study-wide results and caveats: Targets within unmutated variant regions were reportedly found for nearly half of spike-specific TCRs. Sampling that yielded the repertoires occurred only after the peak T cell response. Baseline antibody screening turned up just five to seven seropositive AZD1222 recipients.

The receptor was isolated from an adult in good health. The sample consisted of peripheral blood, taken on day 0 of AZD1222 vaccination.

DNA of the CDR3: TGTGCCAGTACTACAAGGGGGGGTTCCGGGGAGCTGTTTTTT. Its protein product is CASTTRGGSGELFF. V is TRBV19 and J is TRBJ2-2; maybe TRBD2 (7 bases). Germline V lookup: CDR1 LNHDA, CDR2 SQIVND (reference sequence). The CDR3 length is 14 residues. The V gene lost 7 bases and the J gene lost 6 bases, with 15 bases spanning the gap.